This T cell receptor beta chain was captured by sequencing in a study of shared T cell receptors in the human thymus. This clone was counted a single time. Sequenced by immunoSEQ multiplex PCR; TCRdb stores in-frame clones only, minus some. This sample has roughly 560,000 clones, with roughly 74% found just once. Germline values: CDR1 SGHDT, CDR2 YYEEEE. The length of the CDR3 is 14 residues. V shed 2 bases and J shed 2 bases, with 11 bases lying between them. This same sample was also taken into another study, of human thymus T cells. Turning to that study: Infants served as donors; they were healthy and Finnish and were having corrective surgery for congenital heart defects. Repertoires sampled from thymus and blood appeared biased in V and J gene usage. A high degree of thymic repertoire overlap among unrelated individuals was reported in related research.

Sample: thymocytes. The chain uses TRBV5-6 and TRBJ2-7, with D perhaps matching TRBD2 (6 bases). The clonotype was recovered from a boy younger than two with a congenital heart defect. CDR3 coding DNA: TGTGCCAGCAGCTTCGGGGACTCCACCTACGAGCAGTACTTC. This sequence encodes CASSFGDSTYEQYF. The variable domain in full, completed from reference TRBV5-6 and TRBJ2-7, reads DAGVTQSPTHLIKTRGQQVTLRCSPKSGHDTVSWYQQALGQGPQFIFQYYEEEERQRGNFPDRFSGHQFPNYSSELNVNALLLGDSALYLCASSFGDSTYEQYFGPGTRLTVT.